Each of the 24 T cell receptor beta chains below was sequenced from the same sample in a study of blood T cells in healthy people across ages. Alongside a J-beta primer mix, a sample-barcoded 5' primer served in a second PCR lasting 7 to 11 cycles. TCRdb redid the calling of the 5' RACE reads with MiXCR, one entry per CDR3 protein. The sample lists about 1,400,000 distinct CDR3 sequences, about 40% occurring once. Sequenced sample: blood. The receptors here all came from a woman aged 18 to 35 in good health.

This clonotype has only a few counts. This chain connects TRBV29-1 to TRBJ2-1; possibly TRBD1 or TRBD2 for D (5 bases each). Germline V gives CDR1 SQVTM, CDR2 ANQGSEA. The CDR3 length is 12 residues. Trimming left V 6 bases short and J 6 bases short, with 12 bases between. CDR3 amino acids: CSVADGTNEQFF. CDR3 nucleotides: TGCAGCGTAGCGGATGGGACCAATGAGCAGTTCTTC.

This clonotype was seen a handful of times. The chain uses TRBV29-1 and TRBJ2-7; tentative D call: TRBD1 (6 bases). V lost 7 bases and J 2 bases, leaving 15 bases between the germline ends. The germline CDR1 and CDR2 sequences are SQVTM and ANQGSEA. The CDR3 is made up of 13 amino acids. This chain's CDR3 is CSGYRESTYEQYF. CDR3 nucleotide sequence: TGCAGCGGATACAGGGAATCTACCTACGAGCAGTACTTC.

The V gene is TRBV3-1, the J gene TRBJ2-7; 10 nucleotides align to TRBD2. CDR3 length: 15 residues. After removal of 3 bases from V and 3 bases from J, the junction contained 5 bases not matched to a gene. The germline V gene encodes CDR1 LGHDT and CDR2 YNNKEL (reference sequence). The CDR3 coding sequence is TGTGCCAGCAGCCAGCAGACTAGCGGGTTCTACGAGCAGTACTTC. Amino acid sequence: CASSQQTSGFYEQYF.

This clonotype has a handful of counts. This sequence joins TRBV10-3 and TRBJ2-1; tentative D call: TRBD2 (6 bases). The ends were cut back, 11 bases at V and 5 bases at J, with 16 bases in the middle. The CDR3 runs 13 residues. Germline V CDR1 and CDR2: ENHRY, SYGVKD. The CDR3: CAYAPAGNNEQFF. CDR3 DNA: TGTGCCTACGCCCCGGCGGGAAACAATGAGCAGTTCTTC.

This clonotype occurred a few times. The chain links TRBV6-1 to TRBJ2-1; 13 bases are shared with TRBD2. The germline V gene has CDR1 MNHNS and CDR2 SASEGT. CDR3 length equals 13 residues. J lost 7 bases, V lost 6 bases, and 0 bases had no gene match. CDR3 protein: CASRTSGRNEQFF. Written as DNA, the CDR3 is TGTGCCAGCAGGACTAGCGGGAGGAATGAGCAGTTCTTC.

This clonotype showed up just a few times. The DNA for the CDR3 is TGCAGTGCTAGCACGGGGGGGTCACTCCGGCTGTATGGCTACACCTTC. It codes for CSASTGGSLRLYGYTF. The J gene is TRBJ1-2, the V gene TRBV20-1; a possible D gene is TRBD1 (5 bases). V shed 3 bases and J shed 5 bases, with 22 bases lying between them. There are 16 residues in the CDR3. Germline V CDR1 and CDR2: DFQATT, SNEGSKA (reference sequence).

This clonotype was seen only a few times. The rearrangement joins TRBV20-1 to TRBJ2-7, with D possibly matching TRBD2 (5 bases). Germline CDR1 is DFQATT and CDR2 is SNEGSKA (reference sequence). V lost 2 bases, J lost 0 bases, and 11 bases lay in between. This CDR3 spans 14 amino acids. Here the CDR3 reads CSARPLEVSYEQYF. The CDR3 DNA reads as TGCAGTGCTAGACCCCTGGAGGTCTCCTACGAGCAGTACTTC.

This rearrangement joins TRBV27 to TRBJ1-2, with 7 bases identical to TRBD1. This CDR3 is 13 amino acids long. The V gene end was trimmed by 0 bases and the J gene end by 8 bases; junction bases not matched to a gene: 3. The germline CDR1 and CDR2 sequences are MNHEY and SMNVEV (reference sequence). In DNA form, the CDR3 reads TGTGCCAGCAGTTTATCGAGGGACAGCGGCTACACCTTC. Amino acid sequence: CASSLSRDSGYTF.

The J gene is TRBJ2-7, the V gene TRBV7-8, with D perhaps TRBD1 or TRBD2 (5 bases each). V was clipped by 7 bases and J by 0 bases, with 16 bases between them. Germline CDR1 reads SGHVS; CDR2 reads FQNEAQ. This CDR3 has 15 amino acids. This CDR3 is CASTRGGAGSYEQYF. DNA for the CDR3: TGTGCCAGCACCCGTGGGGGAGCAGGCTCCTACGAGCAGTACTTC.

This clonotype turned up a few times. The chain links TRBV7-2 to TRBJ2-2, with D possibly being TRBD2 (5 bases). CDR1 is SGHTA and CDR2 is FQGNSA in the germline V gene. V was cut by 0 bases and J by 6 bases, with 8 bases left in between. The CDR3 has 14 residues. CDR3 sequence (DNA): TGTGCCAGCAGCTTAGCTCGGGGTGCCGGGGAGCTGTTTTTT. It specifies CASSLARGAGELFF.

At least ten counts were recorded for this clonotype. The V and J genes are TRBV11-3 and TRBJ2-3, with 9 bases lining up with TRBD2. The length of the CDR3 is 15 residues. Per the germline V gene, CDR1 is SGHNT and CDR2 is YENEEA. V was clipped by 5 bases and J by 0 bases; unmatched bases: 3. The CDR3 loop reads CASSPSGTSTDTQYF. In DNA, the CDR3 is TGTGCCAGCAGCCCTAGCGGGACTAGCACAGATACGCAGTATTTT. Combining the CDR3 with reference TRBV11-3 and TRBJ2-3 gives the whole variable domain EAGVVQSPRYKIIEKKQPVAFWCNPISGHNTLYWYLQNLGQGPELLIRYENEEAVDDSQLPKDRFSAERLKGVDSTLKIQPAELGDSAVYLCASSPSGTSTDTQYFGPGTRLTVL.

This clonotype has more than one count but fewer than ten. The chain has TRBV12-5 and TRBJ2-5; unclear D gene. Trimming removed 4 bases at V and 13 bases at J, with 13 bases between. Germline CDR1 reads LGHNT; CDR2 reads FRNRAP. The CDR3 runs 11 residues. The CDR3 sequence: CASGSSWVGYF. The CDR3 bases are TGTGCTAGTGGTTCCTCCTGGGTGGGGTACTTC. Full variable domain (missing parts from reference TRBV12-5 and TRBJ2-5): DARVTQTPRHKVTEMGQEVTMRCQPILGHNTVFWYRQTMMQGLELLAYFRNRAPLDDSGMPKDRFSAEMPDATLATLKIQPSEPRDSAVYFCASGSSWVGYFGPGTRLLVL.

The genes are TRBV13 and TRBJ2-7, with D possibly matching TRBD1 (6 bases). CDR1 and CDR2 from the germline V gene are PRHDT and FYEKMQ (reference sequence). V lost 3 bases, J lost 0 bases, and 18 bases lay in between. The CDR3 spans 17 residues. The CDR3 reads CASSFFGSGVYSYEQYF. The DNA for the CDR3 is TGTGCCAGCAGCTTTTTTGGATCAGGGGTTTACTCCTACGAGCAGTACTTC.

The chain couples TRBV3-1 to TRBJ1-6; D is unresolved. Deletions cut 5 bases from V and 8 bases from J, with 16 bases between. The CDR3 extends over 15 amino acids. Per the germline V gene, CDR1 is LGHDT and CDR2 is YNNKEL (reference sequence). Here the CDR3 reads CASSTMTAHDSPLHF. CDR3 sequence (DNA): TGTGCCAGCAGCACGATGACCGCTCATGATTCACCCCTCCACTTT.

The chain combines TRBV12-3 or TRBV12-4 with TRBJ2-1, with D perhaps TRBD2 (7 bases). Judging by the DNA end, TRBJ2-7 fits better; the J call may be wrong. The CDR3 covers 14 residues. DNA of the CDR3: TGTGCCACAAGGGGGGGGAGGAGCTACAATGAGCAGTACTTC. Translation: CATRGGRSYNEQYF.

This clonotype has a single count. The chain uses TRBV11-3 and TRBJ2-1; 16 positions match TRBD2. Germline V gene data show CDR1 as SGHNT and CDR2 as YENEEA. This CDR3 region has 19 residues. V lost 5 bases to trimming and J lost 6 bases; unmatched junction nucleotides: 13. The CDR3 here is CASSIKGTSGRAEGNEQFF. The CDR3 DNA reads TGTGCCAGCAGCATAAAAGGGACTAGCGGGAGGGCCGAGGGCAATGAGCAGTTCTTC.

The chain recombines TRBV28 with TRBJ2-5; D may be TRBD1 (6 bases). The J call may be in error: the DNA end matches TRBJ2-7 better. Germline V gene sequence: CDR1 MDHEN, CDR2 SYDVKM. The CDR3 loop spans 15 amino acids. Here the CDR3 reads CASSYKTGISYEQYF. CDR3 bases: TGTGCCAGCAGTTACAAAACAGGGATCTCCTACGAGCAGTACTTC.

The chain combines TRBV6-4 with TRBJ2-7; 7 nucleotides line up with TRBD2. Trimming took 2 bases from V and 7 from J; bases not matched to a gene: 14. Germline-derived CDR1 and CDR2 are MRHNA and SNTAGT. The CDR3 spans 16 residues. The CDR3 region is CASSDHSRDYHNEQYF. The DNA of the CDR3 is TGTGCCAGCAGTGACCACTCGCGGGACTATCACAATGAGCAGTACTTC.

The chain uses TRBV10-3 and TRBJ2-1; possibly TRBD2 for D (6 bases). The CDR3 has 13 residues. The germline gives CDR1 ENHRY, CDR2 SYGVKD. V lost 6 bases and J 9 bases, leaving 15 bases between the germline ends. CDR3 sequence reads: CAISVGRGGEQFF. CDR3 sequence (DNA): TGTGCCATCAGCGTCGGGCGGGGAGGTGAGCAGTTCTTC.

This clonotype was counted many times. J is TRBJ2-7 and V is TRBV29-1, with a possible D match to TRBD1 (7 bases). The germline V and J ends were trimmed by 7 bases and 5 bases, with 18 bases remaining between them. CDR3 length equals 13 residues. Germline V lookup: CDR1 SQVTM, CDR2 ANQGSEA. CDR3: CSGAGGSDNEQYF. The CDR3 nucleotides are TGCAGCGGTGCAGGGGGGTCGGATAACGAGCAGTACTTC.

The rearrangement joins TRBV7-9 to TRBJ2-3; 13 nucleotides match TRBD2. Germline loops: CDR1 SEHNR, CDR2 FQNEAQ (reference sequence). Trimming cost V 10 bases and J 5 bases; bases outside gene matches: 6. This CDR3 region has 14 residues. The CDR3 nucleotides are TGTGCCACCACTAGCGGGAGGGCCATAGATACGCAGTATTTT. This translates into CATTSGRAIDTQYF.

This clonotype was seen only a few times. The rearrangement uses TRBV6-6 and TRBJ1-5; a possible D gene is TRBD1 (5 bases). Germline V CDR1 and CDR2: MNHNY, SVGAGI (reference sequence). The CDR3 has 9 residues. The DNA of the CDR3 is TGTGCGGGGGGTCAGCCCCAGCATTTT. This encodes CAGGQPQHF.

This clonotype was seen just once. Germline is not matched at one junction end, which may reflect a read error. This rearrangement joins TRBV20-1 to TRBJ1-1, with 7 bases fitting TRBD1. CDR1 and CDR2 from the germline V gene are DFQATT and SNEGSKA (reference sequence). The CDR3 totals 17 residues. CDR3 protein: CSASSPDRDTMNTEDFF. The CDR3 region has the DNA TGCAGTGCTAGTTCTCCCGACAGGGACACTATGAACACTGAAGATTTCTTT.

This sequence joins TRBV9 and TRBJ1-2; D is undetermined. This CDR3 has 13 amino acids. Germline CDR1 SGDLS, CDR2 YYNGEE. The V end was cut by 0 bases, the J end by 5 bases, with 8 bases between. The CDR3: CASSVVGRYGYTF. DNA for the CDR3: TGTGCCAGCAGCGTAGTGGGCAGATATGGCTACACCTTC. Drawing the rest from reference TRBV9 and TRBJ1-2, the complete variable domain is DSGVTQTPKHLITATGQRVTLRCSPRSGDLSVYWYQQSLDQGLQFLIQYYNGEERAKGNILERFSAQQFPDLHSELNLSSLELGDSALYFCASSVVGRYGYTFGSGTRLTVV.